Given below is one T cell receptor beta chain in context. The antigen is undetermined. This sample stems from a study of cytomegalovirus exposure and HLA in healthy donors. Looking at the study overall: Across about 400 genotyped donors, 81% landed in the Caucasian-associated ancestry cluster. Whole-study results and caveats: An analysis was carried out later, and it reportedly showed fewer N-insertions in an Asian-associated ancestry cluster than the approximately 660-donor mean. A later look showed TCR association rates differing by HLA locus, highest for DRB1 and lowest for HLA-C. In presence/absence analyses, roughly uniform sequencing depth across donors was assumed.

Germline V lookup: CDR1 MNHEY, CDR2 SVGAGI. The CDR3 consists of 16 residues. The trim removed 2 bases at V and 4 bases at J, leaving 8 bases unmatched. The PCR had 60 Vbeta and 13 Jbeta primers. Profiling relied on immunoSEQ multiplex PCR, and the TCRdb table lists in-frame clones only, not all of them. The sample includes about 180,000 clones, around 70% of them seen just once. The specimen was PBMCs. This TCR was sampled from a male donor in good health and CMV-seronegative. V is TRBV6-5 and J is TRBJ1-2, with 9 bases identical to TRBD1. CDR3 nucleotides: TGTGCCAGCAGTTACACCCCGGGACAGGGAGTCTATGGCTACACCTTC. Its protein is CASSYTPGQGVYGYTF.